The T cell receptor (beta chain) under discussion was sequenced for a study of blood T cell repertoires in COVID-19. Study-level information: Acute and convalescent COVID-19 samples came from the United States, Italy and Spain. T cells, B-cell-depleted T cells, or PBMCs provided the cDNA or gDNA that served as material.

How the authors handled the data: Amplified reference gene primers provided the basis for estimating nucleated cell counts. TCRdb keeps only in-frame clones here, not all; method: immunoSEQ multiplex PCR. D and trimming come from the DNA, and the V and J calls and clone size come from that table. The top ten clones hold around 1.2% of a sample with under 250,000 clones, roughly 94% of them seen once. CDR1 and CDR2 (germline): MNHEY, SVGEGT. The CDR3 extends over 15 amino acids. J lost 5 bases, V lost 5 bases, and 3 bases had no gene match. This clonotype was sampled from a man aged 30-40 years with acute or convalescent COVID-19. Sequenced material: peripheral blood. J is TRBJ2-2 and V is TRBV6-2 or TRBV6-3, with 12 bases that match TRBD2. CDR3 amino acids: CASSGLAGWTGELFF. The DNA for the CDR3 is TGTGCCAGCAGTGGACTAGCGGGGTGGACCGGGGAGCTGTTTTTT.